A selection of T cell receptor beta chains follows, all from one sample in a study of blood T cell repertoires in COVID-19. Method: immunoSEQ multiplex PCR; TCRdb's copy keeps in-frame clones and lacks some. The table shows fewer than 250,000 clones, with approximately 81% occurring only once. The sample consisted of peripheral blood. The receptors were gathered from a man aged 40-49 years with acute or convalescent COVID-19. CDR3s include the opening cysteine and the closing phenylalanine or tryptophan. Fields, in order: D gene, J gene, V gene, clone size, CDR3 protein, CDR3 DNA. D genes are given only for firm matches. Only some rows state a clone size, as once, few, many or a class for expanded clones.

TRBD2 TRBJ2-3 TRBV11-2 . CASSMTSGGRDTQYF TGTGCCAGCAGCATGACTAGCGGGGGTCGAGATACGCAGTATTTT
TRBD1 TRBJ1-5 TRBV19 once CASSDRGHQPQHF TGTGCCAGTAGTGACAGGGGGCATCAGCCCCAGCATTTT
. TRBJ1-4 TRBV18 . CASSPLGSTNEKLFF TGTGCCAGCTCACCCCTCGGTTCAACTAATGAAAAACTGTTTTTT
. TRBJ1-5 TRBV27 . CASSGQARTNSNQPQHF TGTGCCAGCAGTGGTCAAGCCAGGACAAATAGCAATCAGCCCCAGCATTTT
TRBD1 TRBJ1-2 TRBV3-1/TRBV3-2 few CASSPGQVNYGYTF TGTGCCAGCAGCCCGGGACAGGTAAACTATGGCTACACCTTC
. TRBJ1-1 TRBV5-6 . CASSLRLRLNTEAFF TGTGCCAGCAGCCTCCGACTGAGATTGAACACTGAAGCTTTCTTT
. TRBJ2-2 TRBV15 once CATSRENRDTGELFF TGTGCCACCAGCAGAGAAAACAGGGACACCGGGGAGCTGTTTTTT
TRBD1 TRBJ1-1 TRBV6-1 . CASSEGQGNTEAFF TGTGCCAGCAGTGAAGGACAGGGAAACACTGAAGCTTTCTTT
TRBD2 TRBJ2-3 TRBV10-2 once CASRPGLAGADTQYF TGCGCCAGCAGGCCGGGACTAGCGGGGGCAGATACGCAGTATTTT
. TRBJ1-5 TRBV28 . CASSPMLGGQPQHF TGTGCCAGCAGCCCTATGCTTGGTGGTCAGCCCCAGCATTTT
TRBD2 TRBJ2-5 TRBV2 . CASSPFETSGPQETQYF TGTGCCAGCAGTCCCTTCGAGACTAGCGGACCACAAGAGACCCAGTACTTC
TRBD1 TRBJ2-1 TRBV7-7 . CASSLYSPLRGQGEQFF TGTGCCAGCAGCTTATACTCACCATTAAGGGGGCAGGGTGAGCAGTTCTTC
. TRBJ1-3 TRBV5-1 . CASSPGPNPGANSGNTIYF TGCGCCAGCAGCCCTGGACCCAACCCTGGGGCAAACTCTGGAAACACCATATATTTT
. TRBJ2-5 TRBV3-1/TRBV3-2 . CASSLGLQETQYF TGTGCCAGCAGCCTGGGCCTTCAAGAGACCCAGTACTTC
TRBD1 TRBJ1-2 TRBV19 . CASSSPEDRNYGYTF TGTGCCAGTAGTAGCCCCGAGGACAGGAACTATGGCTACACCTTC
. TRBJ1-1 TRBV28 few CASTNSQGLWTEAFF TGTGCCAGCACCAATTCACAGGGTCTTTGGACTGAAGCTTTCTTT
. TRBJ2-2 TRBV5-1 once CASSLAPSGTGELFF TGCGCCAGCAGCTTGGCCCCCTCGGGCACCGGGGAGCTGTTTTTT
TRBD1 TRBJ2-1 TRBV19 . CASSIQGAYEQFF TGTGCCAGTAGCATACAGGGGGCCTATGAGCAGTTCTTC
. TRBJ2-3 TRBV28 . CASRLHRDTDTQYF TGTGCCAGCAGATTACACAGGGATACAGATACGCAGTATTTT
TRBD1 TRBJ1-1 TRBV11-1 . CASSSEGQQNTEAFF TGTGCCAGCAGCTCGGAGGGACAGCAGAACACTGAAGCTTTCTTT
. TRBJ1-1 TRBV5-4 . CASRSTGGTEAFF TGTGCCAGCAGATCGACAGGAGGCACTGAAGCTTTCTTT